Listed here are 24 T cell receptor beta chains from one sample, sequenced in a study of blood T cell repertoires in COVID-19. Some clones are missing from TCRdb's copy, which holds only in-frame ones; the method was immunoSEQ multiplex PCR. The top ten clones hold approximately 2.6% of a sample with tens of thousands of clones, about 89% of them seen once. Specimen: peripheral blood. The receptors were sampled from a man between 45 and 60 years old with COVID-19, enrolled during active disease.

The genes are TRBV19 and TRBJ2-3; perhaps TRBD2 as D (5 bases). The CDR3 sequence is 15 residues long. From germline, CDR1 is LNHDA and CDR2 SQIVND (reference sequence). Trimming removed 3 bases from V and 1 base from J, with 11 bases in between. The DNA of the CDR3 is TGTGCCAGTAGTATTTTAACTAGGGGCACAGATACGCAGTATTTT. It specifies CASSILTRGTDTQYF. Full variable domain (rest looked up from reference TRBV19 and TRBJ2-3): DGGITQSPKYLFRKEGQNVTLSCEQNLNHDAMYWYRQDPGQGLRLIYYSQIVNDFQKGDIAEGYSVSREKKESFPLTVTSAQKNPTAFYLCASSILTRGTDTQYFGPGTRLTVL.

The chain carries TRBV4-2 and TRBJ1-4; 10 nucleotides align to TRBD1. The V gene end was trimmed by 0 bases and the J gene end by 7 bases; junction bases not matched to a gene: 14. The CDR3 has 19 residues. Germline CDR1 reads LGHNA; CDR2 reads YNFKEQ. CDR3 sequence reads: CASSQDPGTGVIPSEKLFF. The CDR3 DNA is TGTGCCAGCAGCCAAGATCCTGGGACAGGGGTAATCCCTTCTGAAAAACTGTTTTTT.

The V call is TRBV6-2 or TRBV6-3, the J call TRBJ1-5; 7 bases align to TRBD1. The ends lost 4 bases at V and 4 bases at J; junction bases unmatched: 4. Germline CDR1 and CDR2: MNHEY and SVGEGT. The CDR3 consists of 14 residues. The CDR3 here is CASSFTGENQPQHF. The CDR3 nucleotides read TGTGCCAGCAGTTTCACAGGGGAAAATCAGCCCCAGCATTTT.

V is TRBV10-3 and J is TRBJ1-2; D is ambiguous. Germline V gives CDR1 ENHRY, CDR2 SYGVKD. With 4 bases removed from V and 6 bases from J, the gap between germline ends came to 12 bases. This CDR3 has 13 amino acids. The CDR3 region has the DNA TGTGCCATCAGTGGGTCTAAACGGGATGGCTACACCTTC. Translation: CAISGSKRDGYTF.

This chain joins TRBV28 and TRBJ1-5; 7 bases are a match to TRBD1. There are 15 residues in the CDR3. CDR1 is MDHEN and CDR2 is SYDVKM in the germline V gene. The V and J ends lost 6 bases and 3 bases, in that order; junction bases with no gene match: 8. CDR3 sequence: CASRERQGANQPQHF. The CDR3 DNA is TGTGCCAGCAGGGAACGACAGGGTGCCAATCAGCCCCAGCATTTT.

This clone showed up just a few times. The chain is built from TRBV15 and TRBJ1-3; tentatively, D is TRBD1 (5 bases). Trimming took 2 bases from V and 4 from J, leaving 18 bases between them. The CDR3 consists of 17 residues. The V gene's germline CDR1 is LNHNV and CDR2 YYDKDF (reference sequence). CDR3 sequence (DNA): TGTGCCACCAGCAGAACCCCCGCCGGAGGGGTGGGAAACACCATATATTTT. Its protein is CATSRTPAGGVGNTIYF.

This chain uses TRBV10-3 with TRBJ2-1; TRBD2 agrees at 9 bases. CDR1 and CDR2 from the germline V gene are ENHRY and SYGVKD. The CDR3 runs 15 residues. The junction had 4 bases not matched to a gene; V was cut back by 0 bases and J by 7 bases. The CDR3 sequence: CAISESSGGANEQFF. The DNA of the CDR3 is TGTGCCATCAGTGAGTCTAGCGGGGGTGCAAATGAGCAGTTCTTC.

The rearrangement links TRBV27 to TRBJ1-2; D not resolved. This CDR3 spans 17 amino acids. Per germline, CDR1 MNHEY and CDR2 SMNVEV (reference sequence). The V end was cut by 3 bases, the J end by 6 bases, with 23 bases between. The CDR3 region is CASSFRVKGDRLNGYTF. As DNA, the CDR3 is TGTGCCAGCAGTTTTCGGGTGAAGGGCGACCGACTAAATGGCTACACCTTC.

The rearrangement uses TRBV7-9 and TRBJ2-5; a weak D match, TRBD1 (6 bases). There are 15 residues in the CDR3. Germline lookup yields CDR1 SEHNR and CDR2 FQNEAQ (reference sequence). V was cut by 1 base and J by 3 bases, with 12 bases left in between. The CDR3 is CASSLEGQVEETQYF. In DNA, the CDR3 is TGTGCCAGCAGCTTAGAGGGACAAGTAGAAGAGACCCAGTACTTC.

The chain is built from TRBV10-3 and TRBJ2-7; possible D gene TRBD2, 5 bases. The V gene lost 4 bases and the J gene lost 2 bases, with 12 bases spanning the gap. The germline CDR1 and CDR2 sequences are ENHRY and SYGVKD. There are 14 residues in the CDR3. CDR3 coding DNA: TGTGCCATCAGTGGGACTGACGGACCCTACGAGCAGTACTTC. This codes for CAISGTDGPYEQYF.

CDR3 coding DNA: TGTGCCAGCCAAGGCGGGGGGCACAATGAGCAGTTCTTC. Residues: CASQGGGHNEQFF. The chain employs TRBV6-5 and TRBJ2-1, with 8 nucleotides matching TRBD2. V shed 8 bases, J shed 5 bases, and the junction held 5 bases outside the gene matches. The V gene's germline CDR1 is MNHEY and CDR2 SVGAGI. The CDR3 runs 13 residues.

The chain employs TRBV4-2 and TRBJ1-2; maybe TRBD1 (5 bases). CDR3 length: 20 amino acids. V shed 1 base and J shed 1 base, with 25 bases lying between them. From germline, CDR1 is LGHNA and CDR2 YNFKEQ. The CDR3 DNA reads TGTGCCAGCAGCCAAGTAAACCCCCCCCGACAGCCTAACAGTAACTATGGCTACACCTTC. Its protein is CASSQVNPPRQPNSNYGYTF.

The V gene is TRBV6-2 or TRBV6-3, the J gene TRBJ2-7, with a weak D call TRBD2 (6 bases). V shed 2 bases and J shed 1 base, with 9 bases lying between them. The CDR3 covers 14 residues. CDR1 MNHEY and CDR2 SVGEGT come from the germline V gene. CDR3 protein: CASSYTGESYEQYF. In DNA, the CDR3 is TGTGCCAGCAGTTACACGGGGGAATCCTACGAGCAGTACTTC.

The V call is TRBV7-3, the J call TRBJ2-3; TRBD1 is a possible D gene (6 bases). The V end was cut by 2 bases, the J end by 8 bases, with 14 bases between. The CDR3 is 14 amino acids. CDR1 is SGHTA, CDR2 FQGTGA, per germline. In DNA form, the CDR3 reads TGTGCCAGCAGCTTATGGGCTGAAGGGGGTACGCAGTATTTT. It translates to CASSLWAEGGTQYF.

This rearrangement joins TRBV7-9 to TRBJ2-3, with D perhaps matching TRBD2 (6 bases). Germline V lookup: CDR1 SEHNR, CDR2 FQNEAQ (reference sequence). CDR3 size: 18 residues. The V gene lost 4 bases and the J gene lost 0 bases, with 20 bases spanning the gap. The CDR3: CASSSPVGGIPSTDTQYF. The CDR3 coding sequence is TGTGCCAGCAGCTCACCTGTCGGGGGTATACCTAGCACAGATACGCAGTATTTT. Supplemented by reference TRBV7-9 and TRBJ2-3, the full variable domain reads DTGVSQNPRHKITKRGQNVTFRCDPISEHNRLYWYRQTLGQGPEFLTYFQNEAQLEKSRLLSDRFSAERPKGSFSTLEIQRTEQGDSAMYLCASSSPVGGIPSTDTQYFGPGTRLTVL.

Of note for this clone: The germline gene is not matched at one end of the junction; a read error may be the cause. This chain uses TRBV7-7 with TRBJ2-5; D is ambiguous. This CDR3 contains 12 residues. The V gene's germline CDR1 is SSHAT and CDR2 FNYEAQ (reference sequence). The CDR3 coding sequence is TGTGCTAGCAGCTTAGCCGGAGAGACCCAGTACTTC. This translates into CASSLAGETQYF.

The chain couples TRBV6-1 to TRBJ1-5; TRBD1 matches 11 bases. V shed 0 bases and J 5 bases; nucleotides not matched to a gene: 3. Germline V gives CDR1 MNHNS, CDR2 SASEGT. This CDR3 contains 16 residues. CDR3 residues: CASSEAGTGGHQPQHF. CDR3 sequence (DNA): TGTGCCAGCAGTGAAGCGGGGACAGGGGGACATCAGCCCCAGCATTTT.

This chain joins TRBV7-2 and TRBJ1-3; D not resolved. Germline CDR1 and CDR2: SGHTA and FQGNSA. Trimming shortened V by 1 base and J by 3 bases, and 10 bases separated the two germline ends. This CDR3 is 15 amino acids long. The CDR3 DNA sequence: TGTGCCAGCAGCTTAGAAGGAGGGAATGGAAACACCATATATTTT. Amino acids: CASSLEGGNGNTIYF.

This chain uses TRBV3-1 (or the pseudogene TRBV3-2) with TRBJ1-2, with no clear D. CDR1 LGHDT and CDR2 YNNKEL come from the germline V gene (reference sequence). Trimming shortened V by 0 bases and J by 8 bases, and 16 bases separated the two germline ends. The CDR3 extends over 15 amino acids. This CDR3 reads CASSQDPQPERGYTF. CDR3 in DNA: TGTGCCAGCAGCCAAGATCCCCAGCCCGAGCGGGGCTACACCTTC.

CDR3 sequence (DNA): TGTGCCAGCAGCCAAAATACCAGGGTCAACGAGCAGTACTTC. Residues: CASSQNTRVNEQYF. V gene TRBV4-2 combines with J gene TRBJ2-7; a possible D gene is TRBD1 (5 bases). Germline values: CDR1 LGHNA, CDR2 YNFKEQ. V was pared by 2 bases and J by 5 bases, with 13 bases between. The CDR3 runs 14 residues.

The chain combines TRBV3-1 (or the pseudogene TRBV3-2) with TRBJ1-2, with D possibly matching TRBD1 (5 bases). CDR3 length: 18 amino acids. CDR1 LGHDT and CDR2 YNNKEL come from the germline V gene (reference sequence). Deletions cut 1 base from V and 4 bases from J, with 22 bases between. The CDR3 protein is CASSQVGGAGSSGYGYTF. CDR3 sequence (DNA): TGTGCCAGCAGCCAAGTCGGCGGGGCGGGGTCGTCGGGCTATGGCTACACCTTC.

The chain combines TRBV27 with TRBJ2-3; a possible D gene is TRBD2 (5 bases). The germline V gene encodes CDR1 MNHEY and CDR2 SMNVEV (reference sequence). CDR3 length: 17 amino acids. With 5 bases removed from V and 0 bases from J, the gap between germline ends came to 18 bases. The CDR3 protein is CASSLESRTLSTDTQYF. The CDR3 nucleotides read TGTGCCAGCAGTCTAGAAAGTCGGACTCTTAGCACAGATACGCAGTATTTT.

The CDR3 coding sequence is TGTGCCAGTAGAACCGTTGGCGCGGGCAGCAATCAGCCCCAGCATTTT. Residues: CASRTVGAGSNQPQHF. This sequence joins TRBV19 and TRBJ1-5; the D is unclear. Per the germline V gene, CDR1 is LNHDA and CDR2 is SQIVND (reference sequence). The CDR3 is made up of 16 amino acids. With 6 bases removed from V and 1 base from J, the gap between germline ends came to 16 bases.

The gene calls are TRBV6-2 or TRBV6-3 and TRBJ1-1, with D tentatively TRBD1 (6 bases). Per germline, CDR1 MNHEY and CDR2 SVGEGT. The V end lost 2 bases, the J end lost 4 bases, and 20 bases lay between the germline ends. This CDR3 is built from 17 residues. The CDR3 region has the DNA TGTGCCAGCAGTTACACCAGCAAGGGGGTTTGGGGCACTGAAGCTTTCTTT. Translation: CASSYTSKGVWGTEAFF.